A selection of T cell receptor beta chains follows, all from one sample in a study of blood T cells in healthy people across ages. TCRdb re-called the 5' RACE reads through MiXCR, storing one row per CDR3 protein. The table lists 700,000 to 950,000 distinct CDR3 sequences, about three fifths of them singletons. Sequenced material: blood. These receptors were collected from a man aged 25-45 years in good health. Each CDR3 is given with its conserved first and last residue. The D gene is left open where the match is weak. Some rows mark clone size as missing; the rest say once, few, many or name a class of expanded clone.

J gene | D gene | V gene | clone size | CDR3 protein | CDR3 DNA
TRBJ2-1 | TRBD2 | TRBV5-5 | - | CASSRGGSEQFF | TGTGCCAGCAGCCGGGGGGGCTCTGAGCAGTTCTTC
TRBJ2-1 | TRBD2 | TRBV7-2 | many | CASSPNELAGGGWQFF | TGTGCCAGCAGCCCGAACGAACTAGCGGGAGGGGGATGGCAGTTCTTC
TRBJ2-7 | TRBD1 | TRBV5-1 | once | CASRASGGLAYEQYF | TGCGCCAGCAGGGCGTCAGGGGGCCTCGCCTACGAGCAGTACTTC
TRBJ1-2 | - | TRBV10-3 | - | CAISDGREDGYTF | TGTGCCATCAGTGACGGCAGGGAGGATGGCTACACCTTC
TRBJ2-1 | TRBD2 | TRBV20-1 | - | CSARESVAGGTYNEQFF | TGCAGTGCTAGAGAGTCAGTAGCGGGAGGGACTTACAATGAGCAGTTCTTC
TRBJ2-7 | - | TRBV6-1 | - | CAIPPGIYSGTWGGDEQYF | TGTGCCATCCCCCCAGGGATTTATTCAGGGACCTGGGGTGGCGACGAGCAGTACTTC
TRBJ2-5 | TRBD1 | TRBV12-3/TRBV12-4 | - | CASSKTGGAREQYF | TGTGCCAGCAGTAAGACAGGGGGAGCAAGGGAGCAGTACTTC
TRBJ2-1 | - | TRBV14 | - | CANSQVGYEQFF | TGTGCCAACAGCCAAGTTGGGTATGAGCAGTTCTTC
TRBJ2-1 | TRBD1 | TRBV2 | - | CASRPQGPEQFF | TGTGCCAGCAGACCACAGGGGCCTGAGCAGTTCTTC
TRBJ2-1 | - | TRBV29-1 | - | CSVEAFGGNEQFF | TGCAGCGTTGAAGCCTTTGGTGGTAATGAGCAGTTCTTC
TRBJ1-2 | - | TRBV20-1 | few | CSASPGGGSYGYTF | TGCAGTGCTAGCCCCGGGGGAGGTAGCTATGGCTACACCTTC
TRBJ2-5 | TRBD2 | TRBV20-1 | once | CSAPAPSGRIETQYF | TGCAGTGCCCCAGCCCCTAGCGGGAGGATCGAGACCCAGTACTTC
TRBJ2-1 | TRBD2 | TRBV28 | few | CASSLILAGSNEQFF | TGTGCCAGCAGTTTAATCCTAGCGGGGTCCAATGAGCAGTTCTTC
TRBJ2-4 | TRBD1 | TRBV6-7 | - | CASSYDRGRELAKNIQYF | TGTGCCAGCAGTTACGACAGGGGCCGGGAACTAGCCAAAAACATTCAGTACTTC
TRBJ2-1 | TRBD2 | TRBV6-1 | - | CASRPTSGRAPYNEQFF | TGTGCCAGCAGGCCGACTAGCGGGAGGGCCCCCTACAATGAGCAGTTCTTC
TRBJ1-2 | TRBD1 | TRBV29-1 | - | CSVYSGQTVYGYTF | TGCAGCGTCTACTCGGGACAGACAGTCTATGGCTACACCTTC
TRBJ2-5 | - | TRBV4-2 | few | CASSQEGGPETQYF | TGTGCCAGCAGCCAAGAAGGAGGGCCGGAGACCCAGTACTTC
TRBJ2-7 | - | TRBV15 | - | CATSRVNVASEQYF | TGTGCCACCAGCAGAGTAAATGTCGCATCCGAGCAGTACTTC
TRBJ2-1 | - | TRBV4-1 | - | CASSQEPVSYNEQFF | TGCGCCAGCAGCCAAGAGCCTGTCTCCTACAATGAGCAGTTCTTC
TRBJ1-6 | - | TRBV7-2 | - | CASSSLSFVGPPLHF | TGTGCCAGCAGCTCCTTGTCCTTCGTCGGTCCACCCCTCCACTTT
TRBJ2-1 | - | TRBV3-1 | - | CANSRSVGADNEQFF | TGTGCCAACAGCCGTTCCGTCGGGGCCGACAATGAGCAGTTCTTC
TRBJ1-2 | TRBD1 | TRBV20-1 | few | CSASRGAYGYTF | TGCAGTGCTAGCAGGGGGGCATATGGCTACACCTTC
TRBJ2-1 | - | TRBV9 | - | CASSVAGFEGNEQFF | TGTGCCAGCAGCGTAGCGGGGTTCGAAGGCAATGAGCAGTTCTTC
TRBJ1-4 | - | TRBV27 | - | CASSVTGTNEKLFF | TGTGCCAGCAGTGTAACAGGGACAAATGAAAAACTGTTTTTT
TRBJ2-7 | TRBD2 | TRBV20-1 | - | CSASLAGGYYEQYF | TGCAGTGCTTCGCTAGCGGGAGGATACTACGAGCAGTACTTC
TRBJ2-7 | TRBD2 | TRBV27 | few | CASSLSRAGPREQYF | TGTGCCAGCAGTTTATCCCGAGCGGGGCCAAGAGAGCAGTACTTC